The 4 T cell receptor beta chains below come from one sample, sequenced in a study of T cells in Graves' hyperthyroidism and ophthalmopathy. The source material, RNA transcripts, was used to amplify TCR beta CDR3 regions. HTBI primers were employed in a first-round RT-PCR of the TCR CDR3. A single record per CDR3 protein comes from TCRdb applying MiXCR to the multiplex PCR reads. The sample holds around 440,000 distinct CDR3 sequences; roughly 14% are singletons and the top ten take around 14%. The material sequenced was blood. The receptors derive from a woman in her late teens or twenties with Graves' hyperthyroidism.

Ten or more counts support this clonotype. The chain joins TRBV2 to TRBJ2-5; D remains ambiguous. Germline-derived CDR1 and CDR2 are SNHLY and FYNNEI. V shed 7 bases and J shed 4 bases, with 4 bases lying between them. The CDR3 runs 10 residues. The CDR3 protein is CASMGETQYF. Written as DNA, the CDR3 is TGTGCCAGCATGGGAGAGACCCAGTACTTC.

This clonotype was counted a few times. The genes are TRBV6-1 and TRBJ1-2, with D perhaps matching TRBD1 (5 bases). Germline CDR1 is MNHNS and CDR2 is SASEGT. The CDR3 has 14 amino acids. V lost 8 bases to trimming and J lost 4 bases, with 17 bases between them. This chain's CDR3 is CASFQVPGSYGYTF. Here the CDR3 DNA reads TGTGCCAGCTTCCAGGTTCCAGGGAGCTATGGCTACACCTTC.

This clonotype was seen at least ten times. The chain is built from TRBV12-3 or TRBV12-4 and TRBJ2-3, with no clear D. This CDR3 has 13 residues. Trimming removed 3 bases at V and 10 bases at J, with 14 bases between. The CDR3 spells CASSFEKQRPQYF. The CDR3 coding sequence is TGTGCCAGCAGTTTTGAGAAGCAACGCCCGCAGTATTTT.

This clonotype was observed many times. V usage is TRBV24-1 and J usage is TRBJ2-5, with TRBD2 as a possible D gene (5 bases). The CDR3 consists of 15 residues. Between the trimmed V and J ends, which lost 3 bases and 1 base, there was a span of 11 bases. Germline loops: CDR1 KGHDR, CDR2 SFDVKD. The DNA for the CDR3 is TGTGCCACCAGTGATGCCGACTACCGCCAAGAGACCCAGTACTTC. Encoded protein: CATSDADYRQETQYF.